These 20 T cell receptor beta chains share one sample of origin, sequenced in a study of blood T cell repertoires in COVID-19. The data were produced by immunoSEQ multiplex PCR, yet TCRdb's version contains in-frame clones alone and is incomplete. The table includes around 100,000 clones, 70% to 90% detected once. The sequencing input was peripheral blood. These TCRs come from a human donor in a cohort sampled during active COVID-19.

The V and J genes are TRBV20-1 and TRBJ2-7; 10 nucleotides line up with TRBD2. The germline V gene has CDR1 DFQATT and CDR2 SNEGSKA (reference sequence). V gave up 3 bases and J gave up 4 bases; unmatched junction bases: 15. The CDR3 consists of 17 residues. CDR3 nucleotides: TGCAGTGCTAGTGAGGTGGGCCTAGCGGGAGCTTCGTACGAGCAGTACTTC. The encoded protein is CSASEVGLAGASYEQYF.

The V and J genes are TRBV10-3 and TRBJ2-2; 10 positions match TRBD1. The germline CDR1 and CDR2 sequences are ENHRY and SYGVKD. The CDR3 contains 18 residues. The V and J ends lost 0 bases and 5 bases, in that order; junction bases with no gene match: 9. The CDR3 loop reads CAISESPTGGSKTGELFF. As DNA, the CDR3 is TGTGCCATCAGTGAGTCCCCGACAGGGGGCAGTAAAACCGGGGAGCTGTTTTTT.

The CDR3 coding sequence is TGTGCCAGCAGCACGCAAGCGCAAACCGGGGAGCTGTTTTTT. Translating gives CASSTQAQTGELFF. The chain is built from TRBV7-9 and TRBJ2-2, with D uncertain. V lost 5 bases to trimming and J lost 5 bases, with 12 bases between them. The CDR3 is made up of 14 amino acids. Germline CDR1 and CDR2: SEHNR and FQNEAQ (reference sequence).

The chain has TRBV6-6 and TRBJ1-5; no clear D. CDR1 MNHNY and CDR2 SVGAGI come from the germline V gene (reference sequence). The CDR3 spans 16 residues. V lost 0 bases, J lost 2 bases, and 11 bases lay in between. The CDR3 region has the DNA TGTGCCAGCAGTTACTCGCCGGGGTGGGGCAATCAGCCCCAGCATTTT. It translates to CASSYSPGWGNQPQHF.

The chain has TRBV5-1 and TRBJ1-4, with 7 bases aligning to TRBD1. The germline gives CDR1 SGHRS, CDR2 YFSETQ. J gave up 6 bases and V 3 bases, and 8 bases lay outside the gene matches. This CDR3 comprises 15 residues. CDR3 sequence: CASSSGQVRDEKLFF. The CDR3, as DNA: TGCGCCAGCAGCTCTGGACAGGTCAGAGATGAAAAACTGTTTTTT.

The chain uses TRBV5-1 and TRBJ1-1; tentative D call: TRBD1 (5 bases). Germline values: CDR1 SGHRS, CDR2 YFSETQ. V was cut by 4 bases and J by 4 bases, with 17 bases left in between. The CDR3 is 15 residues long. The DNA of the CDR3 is TGCGCCAGCAGCCCCGGACACTCCGCCGGCACTGAAGCTTTCTTT. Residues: CASSPGHSAGTEAFF. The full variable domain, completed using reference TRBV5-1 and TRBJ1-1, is KAGVTQTPRYLIKTRGQQVTLSCSPISGHRSVSWYQQTPGQGLQFLFEYFSETQRNKGNFPGRFSGRQFSNSRSEMNVSTLELGDSALYLCASSPGHSAGTEAFFGQGTRLTVV.

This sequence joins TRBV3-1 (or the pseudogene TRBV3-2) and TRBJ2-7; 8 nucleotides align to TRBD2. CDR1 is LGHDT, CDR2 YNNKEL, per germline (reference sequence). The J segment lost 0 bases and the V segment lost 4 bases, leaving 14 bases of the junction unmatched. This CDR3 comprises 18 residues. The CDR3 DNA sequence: TGTGCCAGCAGCCCGCACGCCCGACGGGAGGGAAGCTCCTACGAGCAGTACTTC. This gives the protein CASSPHARREGSSYEQYF.

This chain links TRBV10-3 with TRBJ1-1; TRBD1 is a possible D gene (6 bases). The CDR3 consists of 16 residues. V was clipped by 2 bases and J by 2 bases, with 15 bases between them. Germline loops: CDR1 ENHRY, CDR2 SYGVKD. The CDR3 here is CAISEPGGAENTEAFF. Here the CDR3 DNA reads TGTGCCATCAGTGAGCCGGGGGGGGCAGAAAACACTGAAGCTTTCTTT.

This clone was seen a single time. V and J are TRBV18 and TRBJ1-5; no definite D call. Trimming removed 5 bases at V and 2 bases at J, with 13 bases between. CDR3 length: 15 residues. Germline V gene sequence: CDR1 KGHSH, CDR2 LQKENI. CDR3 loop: CASSSSQMGNQPQHF. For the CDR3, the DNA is TGTGCCAGCTCATCGAGCCAAATGGGCAATCAGCCCCAGCATTTT.

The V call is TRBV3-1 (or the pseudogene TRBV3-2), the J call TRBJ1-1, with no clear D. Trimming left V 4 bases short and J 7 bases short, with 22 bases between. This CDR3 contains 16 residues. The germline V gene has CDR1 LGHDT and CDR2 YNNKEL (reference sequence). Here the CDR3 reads CASSPQAARVDDEAFF. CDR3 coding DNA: TGTGCCAGCAGCCCGCAAGCGGCAAGGGTTGACGATGAAGCTTTCTTT.

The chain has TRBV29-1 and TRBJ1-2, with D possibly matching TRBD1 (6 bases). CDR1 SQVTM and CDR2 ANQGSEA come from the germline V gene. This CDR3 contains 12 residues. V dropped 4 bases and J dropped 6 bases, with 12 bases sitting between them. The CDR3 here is CSVVGGGDGYTF. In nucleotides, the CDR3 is TGCAGCGTTGTTGGAGGGGGGGATGGCTACACCTTC.

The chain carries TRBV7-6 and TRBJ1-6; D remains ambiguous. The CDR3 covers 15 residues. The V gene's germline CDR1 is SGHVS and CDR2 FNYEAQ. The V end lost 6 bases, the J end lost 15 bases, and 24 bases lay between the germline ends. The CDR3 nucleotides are TGTGCCAGCAGAGGGCATGGAAGGAGGATTGGTAGCCTCCACTTT. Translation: CASRGHGRRIGSLHF.

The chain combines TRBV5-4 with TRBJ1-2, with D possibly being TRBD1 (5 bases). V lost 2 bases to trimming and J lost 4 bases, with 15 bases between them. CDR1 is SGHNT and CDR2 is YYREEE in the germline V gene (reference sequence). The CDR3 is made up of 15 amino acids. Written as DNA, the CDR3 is TGTGCCAGCAGCTTTGGGTGGATTGGGGCCTATGGCTACACCTTC. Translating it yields CASSFGWIGAYGYTF.

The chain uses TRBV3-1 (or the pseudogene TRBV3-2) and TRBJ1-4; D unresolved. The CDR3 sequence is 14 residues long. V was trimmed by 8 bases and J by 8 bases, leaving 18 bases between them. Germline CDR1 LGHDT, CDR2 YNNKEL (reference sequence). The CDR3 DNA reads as TGTGCCAGCTCCTACGGGATTAACCCCGAAAAACTGTTTTTT. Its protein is CASSYGINPEKLFF.

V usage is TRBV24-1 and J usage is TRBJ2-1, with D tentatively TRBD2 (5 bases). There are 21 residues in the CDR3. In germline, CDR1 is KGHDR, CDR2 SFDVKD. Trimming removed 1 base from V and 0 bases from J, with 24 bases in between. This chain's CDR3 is CATSDLERDSESFRSYNEQFF. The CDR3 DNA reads TGTGCCACCAGTGATTTAGAGAGGGATAGCGAATCTTTTCGCTCCTACAATGAGCAGTTCTTC.

The chain's CDR3 is CASSPTPGGPSYEQYF. For the CDR3, the DNA is TGTGCCAGCAGCCCGACGCCCGGGGGGCCCTCCTACGAGCAGTACTTC. J is TRBJ2-7 and V is TRBV11-2, with D perhaps TRBD2 (7 bases). Germline CDR1 SGHAT, CDR2 FQNNGV. Deletions cut 5 bases from V and 0 bases from J, with 17 bases between. This CDR3 is 16 amino acids long.

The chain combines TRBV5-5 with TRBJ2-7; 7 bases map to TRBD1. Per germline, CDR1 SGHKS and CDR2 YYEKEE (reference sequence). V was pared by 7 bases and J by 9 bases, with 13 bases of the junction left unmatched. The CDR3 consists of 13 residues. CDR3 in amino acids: CASFIPGGGRQYF. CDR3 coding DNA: TGTGCCAGCTTCATACCAGGGGGTGGGCGGCAGTACTTC.

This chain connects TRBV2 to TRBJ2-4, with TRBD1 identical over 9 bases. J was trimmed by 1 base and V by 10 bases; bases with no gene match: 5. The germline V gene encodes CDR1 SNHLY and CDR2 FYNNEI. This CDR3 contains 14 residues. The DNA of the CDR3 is TGTGCCATAGGAGGGACAGGGGCCAAAAACATTCAGTACTTC. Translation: CAIGGTGAKNIQYF.

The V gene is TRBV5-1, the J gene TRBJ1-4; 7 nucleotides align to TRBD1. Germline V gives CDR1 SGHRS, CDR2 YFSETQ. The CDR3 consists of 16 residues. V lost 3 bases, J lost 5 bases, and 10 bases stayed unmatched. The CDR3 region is CASSSSPGQPNEKLFF. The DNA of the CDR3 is TGCGCCAGCAGCTCCTCACCGGGACAGCCAAATGAAAAACTGTTTTTT.

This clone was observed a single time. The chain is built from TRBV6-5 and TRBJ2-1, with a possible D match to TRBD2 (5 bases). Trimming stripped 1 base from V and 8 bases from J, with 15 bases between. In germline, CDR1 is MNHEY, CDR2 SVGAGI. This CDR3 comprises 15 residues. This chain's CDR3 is CASSYFGSGGDEQFF. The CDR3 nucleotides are TGTGCCAGCAGTTACTTTGGGAGTGGCGGCGATGAGCAGTTCTTC.